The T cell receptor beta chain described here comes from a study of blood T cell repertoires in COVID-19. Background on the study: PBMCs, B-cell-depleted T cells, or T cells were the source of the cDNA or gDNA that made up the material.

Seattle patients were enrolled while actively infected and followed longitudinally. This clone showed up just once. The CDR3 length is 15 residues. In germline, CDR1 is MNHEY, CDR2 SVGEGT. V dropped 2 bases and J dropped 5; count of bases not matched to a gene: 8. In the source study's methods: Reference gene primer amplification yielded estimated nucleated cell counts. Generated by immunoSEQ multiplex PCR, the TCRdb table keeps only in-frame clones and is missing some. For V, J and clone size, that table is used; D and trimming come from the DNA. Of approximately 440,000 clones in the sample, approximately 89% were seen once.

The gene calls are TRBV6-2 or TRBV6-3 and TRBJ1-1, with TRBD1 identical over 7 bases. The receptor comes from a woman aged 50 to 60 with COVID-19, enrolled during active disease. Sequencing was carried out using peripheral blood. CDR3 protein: CASSYNRGGGTEAFF. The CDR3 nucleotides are TGTGCCAGCAGTTACAACAGGGGCGGGGGGACTGAAGCTTTCTTT.